This T cell receptor (beta chain) was observed in a study of cytomegalovirus exposure and HLA in healthy donors. Primers: 60 Vbeta forward and 13 Jbeta reverse. The repertoire was sequenced with immunoSEQ multiplex PCR; TCRdb's copy has only in-frame clones and lacks some. The sample includes about 160,000 clones, roughly four fifths of them seen just once. V shed 6 bases and J shed 1 base, with 18 bases lying between them. Germline V gives CDR1 MGHDK, CDR2 SYGVNS. The CDR3 covers 17 residues. The clonotype comes from a girl aged 2-10 years in good health and CMV-seropositive. Sequencing was performed on PBMCs. The chain employs TRBV25-1 and TRBJ2-2, with TRBD2 as a possible D gene (5 bases). Here the CDR3 reads CASSPSLGRMNTGELFF. The DNA for the CDR3 is TGTGCCAGCAGCCCTAGCCTCGGACGGATGAACACCGGGGAGCTGTTTTTT.